This TCR beta chain is from a study of blood T cell repertoires in COVID-19. Study-wide context: Italy, Spain and the United States were the sources of the convalescent and acute COVID-19 samples.

Trimming removed 4 bases from V and 5 bases from J; junction bases left unmatched: 3. This CDR3 spans 13 amino acids. CDR1 is KGHDR, CDR2 SFDVKD, per germline. Followed longitudinally, the Seattle patients had been enrolled during active infection. Per the original data handling: Cell counts per sample came from amplifying reference gene primers. Clones were read by immunoSEQ multiplex PCR, and TCRdb kept only the in-frame ones, dropping some. From that table come the V and J calls and clone size; the DNA was used to work out D and trimming. The sample has under 200,000 clones, 79% seen once. The source of this sequence is a woman aged 60-75 years with COVID-19, enrolled during active disease. V gene TRBV24-1 combines with J gene TRBJ1-2; TRBD1 matches 7 bases. The sequenced sample consisted of peripheral blood. The CDR3 protein is CATSEQGEYGYTF. CDR3 DNA sequence: TGTGCCACCAGTGAGCAGGGGGAATATGGCTACACCTTC.